The T cell receptor (beta chain) under discussion was sequenced for a study of blood T cells in healthy people across ages. Germline values: CDR1 DFQATT, CDR2 SNEGSKA (reference sequence). The CDR3 covers 12 residues. V lost 6 bases, J lost 3 bases, and 12 bases lay in between. General study results and limits: The authors considered diversity estimates from one million T cells to be underestimates. Relative to aged donors, long-lived donors carried more naive CD4+ cells and displayed higher diversity. Older age went with lower TCR beta diversity per million T cells, in a roughly linear way.

Primed by a sample-barcoded 5' primer and a J-beta primer mix, a second PCR proceeded for about 6 to 12 cycles. No fewer than 3 million CDR3-containing paired-end reads came from each sample. TCRdb reanalysed the 5' RACE reads using MiXCR and keeps one entry per CDR3 protein. Seen here are about 640,000 distinct CDR3 sequences, around 31% observed once, and the top ten hold 15% to 18%. This clonotype has at least ten counts. The antigen remains unidentified. The clonotype was recovered from a woman of 80 years or more in good health. The sample taken for sequencing was blood. This chain uses TRBV20-1 with TRBJ2-7; D is uncertain. In DNA form, the CDR3 reads TGCAGTGCCGAATCTGACGGCTACGAGCAGTACTTC. Its protein product is CSAESDGYEQYF.